This paragraph covers one T cell receptor beta chain sequence. In its sample, this clonotype was seen a few times. What this receptor recognizes is not known. No per-base quality is available; no much larger clone lies one base away. Receptor libraries were prepared by PCR. Sequencing was carried out with an Illumina HiSeq 2500. TCR libraries were prepared with molecular barcoding, using unique molecular identifiers to normalize TCRbeta repertoire quantification. TCRdb passed the public sequencing reads through fastp at Q25 and MiXCR, retaining productive beta sequences. For every CDR3 protein sequence, its rows merge into one entry that carries the most common genes and DNA. In all, the sample holds around 800,000 distinct CDR3 sequences, and 16% of those were seen once. The ten most abundant clones make up 5% of the sample. The data belong to a study of T-cell reconstitution after alpha-beta-depleted transplantation in children (dated by TCRdb to 2016 to 2018). In terms of the full investigation: The study quantitatively tracked T-cell immune reconstitution after TCRalphabeta/CD19-depleted allogeneic hematopoietic cell transplantation in children using TCR repertoire profiling. Points the paper makes about the study in general: In some patients, the high TCRbeta diversity seen at day 60 was put down to recipient T cells and intrathymic progenitors that had survived conditioning. Apparently early alphabetaT-cell count recovery about two months after transplant reportedly relied on only several hundred rapidly expanded clones derived from non-depleted graft cells. The frequencies of hyperexpanded clones fell over the following months, and after one year, T-cell counts and TCRbeta diversity were mostly attributed to newly produced T cells.

The CDR3 measures 13 amino acids from cysteine to phenylalanine. Of the read, only the CDR3 DNA is kept; its 39 bases are in frame from base 1. Trimming removed 6 bases from V and 4 bases from J; the gene matches leave 5 bases unexplained. According to the germline V gene, CDR1 reads SQVTM and CDR2 reads ANQGSEA. The sample's treatment or condition label, in plain terms: allogeneic hematopoietic cell transplantation with graft depleted of TCRalphabeta T cells and CD19 B cells. Transplant recipients were children who received TCRalphabeta/CD19-depleted allogeneic hematopoietic cell grafts. The clonotype originates from a male patient aged 10-17 years who had a stem cell transplant for acute lymphoblastic leukemia, so the T cells may come from the graft donor. The sample in question was PBMCs, mostly from graft donor cells, obtained 360 days after TCRalphabeta/CD19-depleted stem cell transplant. Recombination linked TRBV29-1 to TRBJ1-5; 8 nucleotides in the junction match TRBD1. DNA sequence: TGCAGCGTGCGCAGGGGGCTGAATCAGCCCCAGCATTTT. Translated, it reads CSVRRGLNQPQHF.